This T cell receptor (beta chain) was sequenced during a study of blood T cell repertoires in COVID-19. Study background: Samples taken during acute and convalescent COVID-19 were collected in the United States, Italy and Spain.

Between the trimmed V and J ends, which lost 2 bases and 2 bases, there was a span of 8 bases. The germline V gene has CDR1 SGDLS and CDR2 YYNGEE. The CDR3 is 13 amino acids. Only in-frame clones appear in the TCRdb table, and some are missing; sequencing was by immunoSEQ multiplex PCR. This table has a few hundred thousand clones, approximately 88% appearing once. The receptor comes from a middle-aged woman who had recovered from COVID-19. The sequenced material came from peripheral blood. This chain connects TRBV9 to TRBJ2-7, with D maybe TRBD1 (6 bases). CDR3 DNA sequence: TGTGCCAGCAGCGTGGGGACAACCTACGAGCAGTACTTC. This codes for CASSVGTTYEQYF.